The rows below give T cell receptor beta chains drawn from one sample of a study of T cell responses to AZD1222 COVID-19 vaccine. Sequenced by immunoSEQ multiplex PCR; TCRdb stores in-frame clones only, minus some. The sample holds 250,000 to 300,000 clones; around 92% are singletons and the top ten take around 0.6%. Sequences were derived from peripheral blood, sampled 28 days after the second AZD1222 dose. These receptors were collected from an adult who received the AZD1222 COVID-19 vaccine. Each CDR3 is given with its conserved first and last residue. D genes are given only for firm matches. Clone size is shown for a subset of rows, as once, few, many or a class of expanded clone.

TRBV11-2,TRBJ2-7,-,-,TGTGCCAGCAGCCCCGGGTCTACAGTAGAGGCCGAGCAGTACTTC,CASSPGSTVEAEQYF
TRBV30,TRBJ1-2,-,TRBD1,TGTGCCTGGAGGAGGGACAGTCGTAACTATGGCTACACCTTC,CAWRRDSRNYGYTF
TRBV9,TRBJ2-2,-,-,TGTGCCAGCAGCCCACAGGGGGGGCGTATCGGGGAGCTGTTTTTT,CASSPQGGRIGELFF
TRBV7-9,TRBJ2-5,-,-,TGTGCCAGCAGCTTAGATCGGGGGAGCCAGACCCAGTACTTC,CASSLDRGSQTQYF
TRBV11-2,TRBJ1-1,once,-,TGTGCCAGCAGCTTTTGGGGGCAGAACACTGAAGCTTTCTTT,CASSFWGQNTEAFF
TRBV6-1,TRBJ2-1,-,TRBD1,TGTGCCAGCAGTGAAGGGTGGGGACAGAGAGACAATGAGCAGTTCTTC,CASSEGWGQRDNEQFF
TRBV7-8,TRBJ2-3,-,TRBD1,TGTGCCAGCAGCTTCCGACAGGGAGGCACAGATACGCAGTATTTT,CASSFRQGGTDTQYF
TRBV7-3,TRBJ2-2,-,-,TGTGCCAGCAGCTTGGAGTCGGTGGCCGGGGAGCTGTTTTTT,CASSLESVAGELFF
TRBV28,TRBJ1-1,-,TRBD1,TGTGCCAGCACTCCGGGACAGGGGGATACTGAAGCTTTCTTT,CASTPGQGDTEAFF
TRBV5-1,TRBJ2-2,-,-,TGCGCCAGCAGCATGGACAGCACCGGGGAGCTGTTTTTT,CASSMDSTGELFF
TRBV28,TRBJ1-1,few,-,TGTGCCAGCACCCCTCCGGGGGGCGCGGGAGGTTACACTGAAGCTTTCTTT,CASTPPGGAGGYTEAFF
TRBV2,TRBJ1-2,-,TRBD1,TGTGCCAGCAGAGGGACAGGGGCCTATGGCTACACCTTC,CASRGTGAYGYTF
TRBV5-1,TRBJ2-7,once,TRBD2,TGCGCCAGCAGCCACAGACGCGGCGGGGGATACGAGCAGTACTTC,CASSHRRGGGYEQYF
TRBV5-1,TRBJ1-1,once,-,TGCGCCAGCAGCCCAATGGGGGTGGCGAACACTGAAGCTTTCTTT,CASSPMGVANTEAFF
TRBV27,TRBJ1-1,-,TRBD1,TGTGCCAGCAGGGATTTTAACAGGGGGAACACTGAAGCTTTCTTT,CASRDFNRGNTEAFF
TRBV25-1,TRBJ1-1,-,-,TGTGCCAGCAGTGGCCGGGAGGGGTGGAACACTGAAGCTTTCTTT,CASSGREGWNTEAFF
TRBV28,TRBJ2-7,-,TRBD2,TGTGCCAGCAGTTATATTATCAGCGGGAGGGCTAATTACGAGCAGTACTTC,CASSYIISGRANYEQYF
TRBV7-2,TRBJ2-5,-,TRBD2,TGTGCCAGCAGCCCCCCTGGAAGCGGGGGCTGGGGAACCCAGTACTTC,CASSPPGSGGWGTQYF
TRBV19,TRBJ2-5,once,-,TGTGCCAGTAGTCACGCGGCAAGCCAAGAGACCCAGTACTTC,CASSHAASQETQYF
TRBV27,TRBJ2-7,-,-,TGTGCCAGCAGTTTTAGTTTAGGTGGGGTGACCTACGAGCAGTACTTC,CASSFSLGGVTYEQYF
TRBV2,TRBJ1-5,once,-,TGTGCCAGCACCCACCAGGGTAAGCTTAGCAATCAGCCCCAGCATTTT,CASTHQGKLSNQPQHF
TRBV18,TRBJ2-7,-,TRBD1,TGTGCCAGCTCACCCGGGACAGGGAGCTCGGAGCAGTACTTC,CASSPGTGSSEQYF
TRBV27,TRBJ1-2,-,TRBD1,TGTGCCAGCAGTTTATTCCAGGGGGGCTATGGCTACACCTTC,CASSLFQGGYGYTF
TRBV19,TRBJ1-5,-,TRBD1,TGTGCCAGTAGTTCGTACGACAGGGGATGGAATCAGCCCCAGCATTTT,CASSSYDRGWNQPQHF
TRBV25-1,TRBJ2-3,-,TRBD2,TGTGCCAGCAGGCCCTTGAGCGGGGGGAAAGGAGATACGCAGTATTTT,CASRPLSGGKGDTQYF